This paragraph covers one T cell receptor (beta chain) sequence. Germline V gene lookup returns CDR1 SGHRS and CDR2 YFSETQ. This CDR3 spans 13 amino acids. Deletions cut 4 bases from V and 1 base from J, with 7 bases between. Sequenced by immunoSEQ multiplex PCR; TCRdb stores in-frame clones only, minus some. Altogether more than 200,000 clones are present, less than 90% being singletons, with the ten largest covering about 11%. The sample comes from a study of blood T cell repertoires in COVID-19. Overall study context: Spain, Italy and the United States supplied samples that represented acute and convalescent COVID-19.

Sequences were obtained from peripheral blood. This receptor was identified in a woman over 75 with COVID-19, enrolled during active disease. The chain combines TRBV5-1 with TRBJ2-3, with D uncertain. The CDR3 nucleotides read TGCGCCAGCAGCCAAACACGCACAGATACGCAGTATTTT. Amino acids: CASSQTRTDTQYF.